What follows describes a single T cell receptor (beta chain). Its cognate antigen is unknown. Through a sample-barcoded 5' primer and a J-beta primer mix, a second PCR was run for about 6 to 12 cycles. MiXCR was run by TCRdb on the 5' RACE reads, yielding one entry per CDR3 protein. The table has under 850,000 distinct CDR3 sequences, about 34% seen once; the top ten hold over 10%. The entry originates in a study of blood T cells in healthy people across ages. The study's findings and limits: Estimates of total diversity, which came from one million sequenced T cells, were considered to be underestimates. Leaving the PBMCs unsorted stopped any conclusive comparison of naive versus antigen-experienced cells.

The CDR3 sequence is 13 residues long. The chain joins TRBV12-3 or TRBV12-4 to TRBJ2-1, with TRBD2 matching 9 bases. The closer fit of TRBJ2-7 to the DNA end suggests the J call may be wrong. Sequences were obtained from blood. This TCR was sampled from a man younger than 35 in good health. The CDR3 loop reads CASSSRLADEQYF. In DNA form, the CDR3 reads TGTGCCAGCAGTTCTCGACTAGCGGATGAGCAGTACTTC.